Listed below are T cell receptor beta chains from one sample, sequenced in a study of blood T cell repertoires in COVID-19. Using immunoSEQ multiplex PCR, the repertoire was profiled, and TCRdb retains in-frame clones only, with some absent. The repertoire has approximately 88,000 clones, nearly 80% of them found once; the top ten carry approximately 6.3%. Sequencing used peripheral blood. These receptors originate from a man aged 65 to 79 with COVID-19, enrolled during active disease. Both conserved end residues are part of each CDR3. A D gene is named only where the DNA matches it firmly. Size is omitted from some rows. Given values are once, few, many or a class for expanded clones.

cdr3_nt: TGTGCCAGCAGCTTAGTGGCTAGCGGGAGGGCTGGAGAGACCCAGTACTTC
cdr3_aa: CASSLVASGRAGETQYF
v_call: TRBV7-2
cdr3_length: 17
j_call: TRBJ2-5
d_call: TRBD2
clone_size: NA

cdr3_nt: TGTGCCAGCAGCCGCCAGGGACTCGGCTACACCTTC
cdr3_aa: CASSRQGLGYTF
v_call: TRBV28
cdr3_length: 12
j_call: TRBJ1-2
d_call: NA
clone_size: NA

cdr3_nt: TGTGCCAGCAGCCGACTAGCGGGGGGCCTTAGCGAGCAGTACTTC
cdr3_aa: CASSRLAGGLSEQYF
v_call: TRBV6-2/TRBV6-3
cdr3_length: 15
j_call: TRBJ2-7
d_call: TRBD2
clone_size: NA

cdr3_nt: TGTGCCAGCAGCTCCTTAGCGGGGCAAGAGACCCAGTACTTC
cdr3_aa: CASSSLAGQETQYF
v_call: TRBV7-2
cdr3_length: 14
j_call: TRBJ2-5
d_call: TRBD2
clone_size: few

cdr3_nt: TGCGCCAGCAGCTTGGGGGACAACTTACAAGAGACCCAGTACTTC
cdr3_aa: CASSLGDNLQETQYF
v_call: TRBV5-1
cdr3_length: 15
j_call: TRBJ2-5
d_call: NA
clone_size: few

cdr3_nt: TGTGCCAGCTCACCCTATACGGGAGCGAACACCGGGGAGCTGTTTTTT
cdr3_aa: CASSPYTGANTGELFF
v_call: TRBV18
cdr3_length: 16
j_call: TRBJ2-2
d_call: NA
clone_size: NA

cdr3_nt: TGTGCCAGCAGGGAGGACAGGGAGGACGGCTACACCTTC
cdr3_aa: CASREDREDGYTF
v_call: TRBV2
cdr3_length: 13
j_call: TRBJ1-2
d_call: TRBD1
clone_size: NA

cdr3_nt: TGTGCCAGCAAAAGGACAGGGTATTTTGATACGCAGTATTTT
cdr3_aa: CASKRTGYFDTQYF
v_call: TRBV7-9
cdr3_length: 14
j_call: TRBJ2-3
d_call: TRBD1
clone_size: NA

cdr3_nt: TGTGCCAGCAGCCCGTCGGGACAGGCGGCAAAACTGTTTTTT
cdr3_aa: CASSPSGQAAKLFF
v_call: TRBV9
cdr3_length: 14
j_call: TRBJ1-4
d_call: TRBD1
clone_size: NA

cdr3_nt: TGTGCCAGCACTCAACAGGGGTTCTCGGAAAAACTGTTTTTT
cdr3_aa: CASTQQGFSEKLFF
v_call: TRBV2
cdr3_length: 14
j_call: TRBJ1-4
d_call: TRBD1
clone_size: NA

cdr3_nt: TGTGCCAGCAGTCCCGGCCAGGAAAGGGGCTACACCTTC
cdr3_aa: CASSPGQERGYTF
v_call: TRBV27
cdr3_length: 13
j_call: TRBJ1-2
d_call: NA
clone_size: NA

cdr3_nt: TGTGCCAGCAGCTCCAACCTGGGGGGGAAACTGTTTTTT
cdr3_aa: CASSSNLGGKLFF
v_call: TRBV7-2
cdr3_length: 13
j_call: TRBJ1-4
d_call: NA
clone_size: NA

cdr3_nt: TGTGCCAGCGACGGGACAGACTATGGCTACACCTTC
cdr3_aa: CASDGTDYGYTF
v_call: TRBV6-6
cdr3_length: 12
j_call: TRBJ1-2
d_call: TRBD1
clone_size: once

cdr3_nt: TGTGCCAGCAGCGGGGGCCTTTCTGGAAACACCATATATTTT
cdr3_aa: CASSGGLSGNTIYF
v_call: TRBV9
cdr3_length: 14
j_call: TRBJ1-3
d_call: NA
clone_size: NA

cdr3_nt: TGTGCCAGCAGTTACCCCAGGGGGCGCGACACTGAAGCTTTCTTT
cdr3_aa: CASSYPRGRDTEAFF
v_call: TRBV6-6
cdr3_length: 15
j_call: TRBJ1-1
d_call: TRBD1
clone_size: NA

cdr3_nt: TGTGCCAGCAGATACAGCTGGAATGGCTATGGCTACACCTTC
cdr3_aa: CASRYSWNGYGYTF
v_call: TRBV27
cdr3_length: 14
j_call: TRBJ1-2
d_call: NA
clone_size: NA

cdr3_nt: TGTGCCAGCAGCTGGGGGACACTGTGGACGAACACTGAAGCTTTCTTT
cdr3_aa: CASSWGTLWTNTEAFF
v_call: TRBV5-8
cdr3_length: 16
j_call: TRBJ1-1
d_call: NA
clone_size: medium-sized